What follows describes a single T cell receptor (beta chain). This specimen comes from a study of response to subunit inactivated influenza vaccine. CDR3 length equals 13 residues. Germline V lookup: CDR1 KGHSH, CDR2 LQKENI. The V gene lost 0 bases and the J gene lost 4 bases, with 4 bases spanning the gap. TCRdb reanalysed the RT-PCR reads using MiXCR and keeps one entry per CDR3 protein. The table records about half a million distinct CDR3 sequences, less than 30% of them present only once. The clonotype originates from a man aged 45-60 years who received an inactivated influenza vaccine. This sample comprised CD4+ T cells sorted from PBMCs, obtained more than 4 days after vaccination. V is TRBV18 and J is TRBJ2-1; D gene ambiguous. DNA for the CDR3: TGTGCCAGCTCACCACCCGAGTACAATGAGCAGTTCTTC. It yields the protein CASSPPEYNEQFF.